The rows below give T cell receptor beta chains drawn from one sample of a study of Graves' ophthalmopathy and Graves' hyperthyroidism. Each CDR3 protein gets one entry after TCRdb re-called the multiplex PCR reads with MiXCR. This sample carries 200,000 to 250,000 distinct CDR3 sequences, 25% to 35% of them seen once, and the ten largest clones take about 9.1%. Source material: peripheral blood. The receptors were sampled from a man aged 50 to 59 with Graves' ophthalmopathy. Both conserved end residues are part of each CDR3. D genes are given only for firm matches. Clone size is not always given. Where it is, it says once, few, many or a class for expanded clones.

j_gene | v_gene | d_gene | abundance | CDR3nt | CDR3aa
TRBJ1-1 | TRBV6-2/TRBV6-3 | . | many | TGTGCCAGCACCGCGACAAGGGAGTACACTGAAGCTTTCTTT | CASTATREYTEAFF
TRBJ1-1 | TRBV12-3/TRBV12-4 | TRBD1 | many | TGTGCCAGCAGTTCCCGCTACCAATCGACAGGGACCACTGAAGCTTCCTTT | CASSSRYQSTGTTEASF
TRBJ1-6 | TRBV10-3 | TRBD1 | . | TGTGCCATCAGTGAAGACAGGGGTATTTCACCCCTCCACTTT | CAISEDRGISPLHF
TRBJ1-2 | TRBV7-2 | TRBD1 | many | TGTGCCAGCAGCTTAGGGGGGACAGGGTACGGCTACACCTTC | CASSLGGTGYGYTF
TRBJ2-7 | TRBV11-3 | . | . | TGTGCCAGCAGTCCCGCGGGTACACTCTACGAGCAGTACTTC | CASSPAGTLYEQYF
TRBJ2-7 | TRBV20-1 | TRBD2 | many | TGCAGTGCTAGAGTCTCCGGGAGGGTCGGGTACGAGCAGTACTTC | CSARVSGRVGYEQYF
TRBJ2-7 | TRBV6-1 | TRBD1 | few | TGTGCCAGCAGTCCCAGGGGGACAGGGGGACTCGAGCAGTACTTC | CASSPRGTGGLEQYF
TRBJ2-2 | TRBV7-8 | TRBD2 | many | TGTGCCAGCAGCTTAGGGCTAGCGGGAGACACCGGGGAGCTGTTTTTT | CASSLGLAGDTGELFF
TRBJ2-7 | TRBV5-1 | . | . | TGCGCCAGCAGCCCCCTGACACCCTCCTACGAGCAGTACTTC | CASSPLTPSYEQYF
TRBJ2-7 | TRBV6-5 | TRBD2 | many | TGTGCCAGCAGTTACGTTAGTAGCGGGAGGTACGAGCAGTACTTC | CASSYVSSGRYEQYF
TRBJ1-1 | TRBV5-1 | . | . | TGCGCCAGCAGCTTGGACAGGATTGAAGCTTTCTTT | CASSLDRIEAFF
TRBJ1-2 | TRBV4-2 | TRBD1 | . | TGTGCCAGCAGCCAAGATTTCGGACAGGGAACCTATGGCTACACCTTC | CASSQDFGQGTYGYTF
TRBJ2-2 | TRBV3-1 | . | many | TGTGCCAGCAGCCAAGGGGTAGCGCCGAACACCGGGGAGCTGTTTTTT | CASSQGVAPNTGELFF
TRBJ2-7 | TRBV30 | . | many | TGTGCCTGGACCCGAGGCTACGAGCAGTACTTC | CAWTRGYEQYF
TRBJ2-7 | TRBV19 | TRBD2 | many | TGTGCCAGTAGGACTAGCGGAGCCTCCTACGAGCAGTACTTC | CASRTSGASYEQYF
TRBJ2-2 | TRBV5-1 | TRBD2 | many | TGCGCCAGCAAAGGGACTAGCGGAACTCCCTATCCGAACACCGGGGAGCTGTTTTTT | CASKGTSGTPYPNTGELFF